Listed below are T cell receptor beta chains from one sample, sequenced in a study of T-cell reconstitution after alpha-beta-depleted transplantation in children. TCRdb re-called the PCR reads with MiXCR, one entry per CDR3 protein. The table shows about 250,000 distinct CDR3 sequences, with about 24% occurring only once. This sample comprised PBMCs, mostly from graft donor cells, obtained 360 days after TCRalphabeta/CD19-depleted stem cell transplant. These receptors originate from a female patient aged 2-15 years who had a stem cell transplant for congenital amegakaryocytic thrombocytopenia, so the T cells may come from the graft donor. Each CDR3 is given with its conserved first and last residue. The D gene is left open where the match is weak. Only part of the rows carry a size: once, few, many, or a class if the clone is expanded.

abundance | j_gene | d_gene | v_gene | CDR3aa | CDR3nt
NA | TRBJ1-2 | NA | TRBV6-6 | CASSLRQLYGYTF | TGTGCCAGCAGCCTTAGACAGCTCTATGGCTACACCTTC
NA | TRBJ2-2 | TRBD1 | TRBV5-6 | CASSLGPHPGQGVVGELFF | TGTGCCAGCAGCTTGGGACCCCACCCCGGACAGGGGGTAGTCGGGGAGCTGTTTTTT
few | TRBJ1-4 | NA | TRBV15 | CATSRDGWGTNEKLFF | TGTGCCACCAGCAGAGATGGATGGGGAACTAATGAAAAACTGTTTTTT
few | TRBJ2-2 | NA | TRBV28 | CASTLGGRSYTGELFF | TGTGCCAGCACCTTAGGGGGGAGAAGCTACACCGGGGAGCTGTTTTTT
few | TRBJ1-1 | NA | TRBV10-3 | CAIGTRDTEAFF | TGTGCCATCGGGACCCGGGACACTGAAGCTTTCTTT
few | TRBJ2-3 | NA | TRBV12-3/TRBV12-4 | CASSGTRDTQYF | TGTGCCAGCAGTGGGACGAGGGATACGCAGTATTTT
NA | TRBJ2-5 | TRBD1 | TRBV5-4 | CASSRFDRGGWETQYF | TGTGCCAGCAGCCGGTTCGACAGGGGAGGTTGGGAGACCCAGTACTTC
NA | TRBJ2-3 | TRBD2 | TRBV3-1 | CASSQDEVLAGVQDTQYF | TGTGCCAGCAGCCAAGATGAGGTACTAGCGGGAGTGCAAGATACGCAGTATTTT
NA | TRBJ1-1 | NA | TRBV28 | CASSLSGYGITEAFF | TGTGCCAGCAGTTTATCAGGGTATGGGATTACTGAAGCTTTCTTT
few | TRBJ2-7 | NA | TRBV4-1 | CASSQGVGWAYEQYF | TGCGCCAGCAGCCAAGGGGTTGGGTGGGCCTACGAGCAGTACTTC
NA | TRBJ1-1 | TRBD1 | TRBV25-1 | CASSNLTGGPEAFF | TGTGCCAGCAGTAACCTGACAGGGGGCCCTGAAGCTTTCTTT
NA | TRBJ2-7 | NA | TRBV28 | CASSGGDSRYEQYF | TGTGCCAGCAGCGGCGGAGACAGTCGATACGAGCAGTACTTC
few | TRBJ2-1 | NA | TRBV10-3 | CAISEGDTYNEQFF | TGTGCCATCAGTGAGGGAGACACATACAATGAGCAGTTCTTC
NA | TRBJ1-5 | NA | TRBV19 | CASRVSGTSNQPQHF | TGTGCCAGTAGAGTCTCCGGGACCTCGAATCAGCCCCAGCATTTT
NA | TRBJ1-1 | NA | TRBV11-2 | CASSSTTGLYTEAFF | TGTGCCAGCAGCTCGACTACAGGGTTGTACACTGAAGCTTTCTTT
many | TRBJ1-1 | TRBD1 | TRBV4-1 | CASSRTGDNPEAFF | TGCGCCAGCAGCCGAACAGGGGATAATCCTGAAGCTTTCTTT
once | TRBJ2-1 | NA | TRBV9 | CASSTSWGQSSYNEQFF | TGTGCCAGCAGCACCAGCTGGGGCCAGAGCTCCTACAATGAGCAGTTCTTC
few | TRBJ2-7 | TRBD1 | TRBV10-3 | CAISPTNQGAKYEQYF | TGTGCCATCAGTCCAACTAACCAGGGGGCGAAATACGAGCAGTACTTC
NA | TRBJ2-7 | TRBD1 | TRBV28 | CASSLITGGPYEQYF | TGTGCCAGCAGTTTAATTACAGGGGGACCCTACGAGCAGTACTTC
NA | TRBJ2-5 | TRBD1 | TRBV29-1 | CSVDGGTGLETQYF | TGCAGCGTTGACGGGGGGACAGGGCTGGAGACCCAGTACTTC
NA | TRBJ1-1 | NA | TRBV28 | CASSPGGLGGNTEAFF | TGTGCCAGCAGTCCCGGGGGGTTGGGGGGGAACACTGAAGCTTTCTTT
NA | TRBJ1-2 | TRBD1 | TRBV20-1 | CSAPGQGDNYGYTF | TGCAGTGCCCCCGGACAGGGGGATAACTATGGCTACACCTTC
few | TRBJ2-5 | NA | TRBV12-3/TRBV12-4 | CASSLLVVETQYF | TGTGCCAGCAGTTTATTGGTAGTTGAGACCCAGTACTTC
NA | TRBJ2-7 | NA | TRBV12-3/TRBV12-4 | CASSSQLPGVASEQYF | TGTGCCAGCAGTTCTCAACTCCCAGGGGTGGCAAGCGAGCAGTACTTC
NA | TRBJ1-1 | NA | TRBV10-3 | CAIQGQDTEAFF | TGTGCCATCCAGGGGCAGGACACTGAAGCTTTCTTT
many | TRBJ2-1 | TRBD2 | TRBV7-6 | CASSQVGLAGDEQFF | TGTGCCAGCAGTCAAGTGGGACTAGCGGGAGATGAGCAGTTCTTC
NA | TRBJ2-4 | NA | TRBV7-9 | CASSRDPLSQNIQYF | TGTGCCAGCAGCCGGGACCCCCTTTCCCAAAACATTCAGTACTTC
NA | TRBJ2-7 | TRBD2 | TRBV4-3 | CASSRDHRPGTSGYEQYF | TGCGCCAGCAGCCGGGACCACCGGCCGGGGACTAGCGGTTACGAGCAGTACTTC
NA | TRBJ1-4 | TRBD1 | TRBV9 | CASSVTATGDGEKLFF | TGTGCCAGCAGCGTAACGGCGACAGGGGACGGGGAAAAACTGTTTTTT
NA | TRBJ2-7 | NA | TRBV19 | CASIRSVGVYEQYF | TGTGCCAGTATCCGCTCAGTAGGGGTCTACGAGCAGTACTTC
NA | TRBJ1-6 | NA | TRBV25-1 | CASSDSRDLGNSPLHF | TGTGCCAGCAGTGACAGCCGGGACCTTGGGAATTCACCCCTCCACTTT
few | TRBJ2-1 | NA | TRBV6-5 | CASRTQGNEQFF | TGTGCCAGCAGAACACAGGGCAATGAGCAGTTCTTC
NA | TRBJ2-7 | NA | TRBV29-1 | CSVEEGAPYEQYF | TGCAGCGTTGAGGAGGGGGCCCCCTACGAGCAGTACTTC
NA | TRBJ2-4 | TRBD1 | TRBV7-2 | CASSRGDRRNIQYF | TGTGCCAGCAGCAGAGGGGACAGGCGGAACATTCAGTACTTC
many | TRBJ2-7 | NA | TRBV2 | CASRGGYEQYF | TGTGCCAGCAGAGGAGGGTACGAGCAGTACTTC
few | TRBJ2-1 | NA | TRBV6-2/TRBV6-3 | CATMARETRPYNEQFF | TGTGCCACCATGGCCCGGGAGACTAGACCCTACAATGAGCAGTTCTTC
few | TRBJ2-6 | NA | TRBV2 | CASRGRGHSGANVLTF | TGTGCCAGCAGGGGCAGGGGACACTCTGGGGCCAACGTCCTGACTTTC
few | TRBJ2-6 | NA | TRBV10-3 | CAISAGAGGSGANVLTF | TGTGCCATCAGTGCTGGGGCTGGAGGCTCTGGGGCCAACGTCCTGACTTTC
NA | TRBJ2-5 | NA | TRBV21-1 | CASSRVAGFGGETQYF | TGTGCCAGCAGCAGGGTGGCAGGATTCGGAGGAGAGACCCAGTACTTC
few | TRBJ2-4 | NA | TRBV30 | CAWSGGRIAKNIQYF | TGTGCCTGGAGTGGAGGCCGAATAGCCAAAAACATTCAGTACTTC
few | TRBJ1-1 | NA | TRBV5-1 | CASSFGGGSTEAFF | TGCGCCAGCAGCTTTGGGGGCGGTAGCACTGAAGCTTTCTTT
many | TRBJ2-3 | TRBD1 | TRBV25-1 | CASPGTGAPDTQYF | TGTGCCAGCCCCGGGACAGGGGCACCCGATACGCAGTATTTT
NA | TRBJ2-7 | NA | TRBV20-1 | CSADTTGTPYEQYF | TGCAGTGCTGATACGACCGGGACTCCCTACGAGCAGTACTTC
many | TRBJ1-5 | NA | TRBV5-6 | CASSSWPLREPQHF | TGTGCCAGCAGCTCGTGGCCCCTACGAGAGCCCCAGCATTTT
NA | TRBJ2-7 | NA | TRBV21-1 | CASSTYRRLYEQYF | TGTGCCAGCAGCACGTATAGGCGGCTTTACGAGCAGTACTTC
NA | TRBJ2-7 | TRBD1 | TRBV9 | CASSIGTGRNEQYF | TGTGCCAGCAGCATAGGGACAGGAAGAAACGAGCAGTACTTC
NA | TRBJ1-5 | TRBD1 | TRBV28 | CASRRTGRNQPQHF | TGTGCCAGCAGGAGGACAGGTCGCAATCAGCCCCAGCATTTT
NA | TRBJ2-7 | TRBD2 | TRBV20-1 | CSARSASGGPYEQYF | TGCAGTGCTAGGAGCGCTAGCGGGGGGCCGTACGAGCAGTACTTC
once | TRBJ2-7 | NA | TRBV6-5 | CASSYSRDQYEQYF | TGTGCCAGCAGTTACTCGCGGGATCAATACGAGCAGTACTTC
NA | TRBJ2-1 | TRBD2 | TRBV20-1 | CSARSGGGQFF | TGCAGTGCTAGAAGCGGGGGGGGTCAGTTCTTC
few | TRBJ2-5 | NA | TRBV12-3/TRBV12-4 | CASSFWTGQETQYF | TGTGCCAGCAGTTTTTGGACGGGGCAAGAGACCCAGTACTTC
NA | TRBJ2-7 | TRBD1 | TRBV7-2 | CASSNVGDRPYEQYF | TGTGCCAGCAGCAACGTAGGGGACAGACCTTACGAGCAGTACTTC
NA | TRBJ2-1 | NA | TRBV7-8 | CASSLVGAPGEQFF | TGTGCCAGCAGCTTAGTGGGGGCCCCGGGCGAGCAGTTCTTC
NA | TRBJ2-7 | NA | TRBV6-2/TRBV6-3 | CASSYGFSYEQYF | TGTGCCAGCAGTTACGGGTTCTCCTACGAGCAGTACTTC
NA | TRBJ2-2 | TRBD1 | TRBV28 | CASSFFRGYTGELFF | TGTGCCAGCAGTTTCTTCAGGGGGTACACCGGGGAGCTGTTTTTT
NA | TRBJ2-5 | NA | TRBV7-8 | CASSSHGGTETQYF | TGTGCCAGCAGCTCCCACGGGGGAACAGAGACCCAGTACTTC
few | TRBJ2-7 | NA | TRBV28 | CASSFSGFRYEQYF | TGTGCCAGCAGTTTCTCTGGGTTCAGGTACGAGCAGTACTTC